The present T cell receptor beta chain was sequenced within a study of T cell repertoires in cytomegalovirus infection. About the study: Signatures in public TCR beta sequences pointed to both CMV infection and matching HLA type.

In its sample, this clonotype was seen a few times. What it binds is unknown. General study results and limits: Clonotypes of TCR beta that were HLA-C-restricted and CMV-specific dominated the ex vivo response.

CDR1 SGHRS and CDR2 YFSETQ come from the germline V gene. J was trimmed by 6 bases and V by 4 bases; bases with no gene match: 6. CDR3 length: 13 amino acids. TCRdb recomputed calls from the reads with MiXCR, one row per CDR3 protein. The table lists some 300,000 distinct CDR3 sequences, 8% to 10% of them singletons. The sequence came from a human donor in good health (CMV status not recorded). Some clones in this sample may be carry-over from other donors' samples. The chain couples TRBV5-1 to TRBJ2-7, with 8 bases that match TRBD1. The sequencing sample was made of PBMCs. This CDR3 reads CASSLRQGPEQYF. DNA for the CDR3: TGCGCCAGCAGCCTCCGACAGGGGCCCGAGCAGTACTTC.